These T cell receptor beta chains were read from a single sample in a study of blood T cells in healthy people across ages. TCRdb independently ran MiXCR on the 5' RACE reads; one entry per CDR3 protein. The sample yields 850,000 to 1,300,000 distinct CDR3 sequences, less than 50% seen once. The sequenced sample was blood. These receptors were collected from a woman aged 55-70 years in good health. Both conserved end residues are part of each CDR3. D genes are given only for firm matches. Expanded clones are given a class, and other clones once, few, many or no size at all.

DNA | CDR3 | J | D | size | V
TGTGCCAGCAGGACTAGCGCCTACTCCTACGAGCAGTACTTC | CASRTSAYSYEQYF | TRBJ2-7 | TRBD2 | NA | TRBV28
TGTGCCAGCAGCCACACTACAGGGTACCAAGAGACCCAGTACTTC | CASSHTTGYQETQYF | TRBJ2-5 | NA | NA | TRBV14
TGCAGTGCTAGAACTAGCGAGATGACGCAGTTCTTC | CSARTSEMTQFF | TRBJ2-1 | TRBD2 | NA | TRBV20-1
TGTGCCAGCAGCCGGGGACAGGGGTTCAATCGGTACTTC | CASSRGQGFNRYF | TRBJ2-5 | TRBD1 | NA | TRBV6-5
TGTGCCAGCAGTTCATGGCAGGGGGAGGGAGATACGCAGTATTTT | CASSSWQGEGDTQYF | TRBJ2-3 | NA | NA | TRBV27
TGTGCCAGCAGTGAAGAGGGCATTGGGAATAATGAGCAGTTCTTC | CASSEEGIGNNEQFF | TRBJ2-1 | NA | few | TRBV2
TGTGCCAGCAGGAGGATAGGGCCTAACTATGGCTACACCTTC | CASRRIGPNYGYTF | TRBJ1-2 | NA | NA | TRBV5-4
TGTGCCAGCAGTTACATCCGGGGCCCCTCCTACAATGAGCAGTTCTTC | CASSYIRGPSYNEQFF | TRBJ2-1 | NA | few | TRBV6-2/TRBV6-3
TGTGCCAGCAGCTTAGAAAGGGGCCACGGGGAGACCCAGTACTTC | CASSLERGHGETQYF | TRBJ2-5 | NA | few | TRBV7-2
TGTGCCAGCACGGGGGGTTCCAATCAGCCCCAGCATTTT | CASTGGSNQPQHF | TRBJ1-5 | NA | once | TRBV28
TGTGCCTCGGGACAGGGCTCGGGAGATACGCAGTATTTT | CASGQGSGDTQYF | TRBJ2-3 | TRBD1 | NA | TRBV6-5
TGTGCCAGCAGCCTACGAACCGGGACTAGCGGCTCCTACGAGCAGTACTTC | CASSLRTGTSGSYEQYF | TRBJ2-7 | TRBD2 | NA | TRBV14
TGCAGCGTTGAGGGGACTAGCGGGAGTTATGAGCAGTTCTTC | CSVEGTSGSYEQFF | TRBJ2-1 | TRBD2 | NA | TRBV29-1
TGTGCCAGCAGTTTCCCATTGACTAGCGGGAGATACGAGCAGTACTTC | CASSFPLTSGRYEQYF | TRBJ2-7 | TRBD2 | few | TRBV28
TGTGCCAGCACCCACTCCTACAATGAGCAGTTCTTC | CASTHSYNEQFF | TRBJ2-1 | NA | few | TRBV28
TGCGCCAGCAGCCACGGACTAGCCTACGAGCAGTACTTC | CASSHGLAYEQYF | TRBJ2-7 | TRBD2 | few | TRBV4-1
TGTGCCAGCAGCTCCCGACTAGCGGGGTTTGAGACCCAGTACTTC | CASSSRLAGFETQYF | TRBJ2-5 | TRBD2 | few | TRBV13
TGTGCCAGCAGCCCTCCGGGACTAGCGGGAACCTACGAGCAGTACTTC | CASSPPGLAGTYEQYF | TRBJ2-7 | TRBD2 | NA | TRBV11-1
TGTGCCAGCAGTTTTGCAGGGAGAGGCACTGAAGCTTTCTTT | CASSFAGRGTEAFF | TRBJ1-1 | NA | NA | TRBV27
TGCAGCGTGGGGACAGGTGATCAGCCCCAGCATTTT | CSVGTGDQPQHF | TRBJ1-5 | TRBD1 | many | TRBV29-1
TGTGCTAGCAGCCAAGGGGTTTATCAGCCCCAGCATTTT | CASSQGVYQPQHF | TRBJ1-5 | NA | few | TRBV3-1
TGTGCCACCAGCAGAACCAATACGCAGTATTTT | CATSRTNTQYF | TRBJ2-3 | NA | few | TRBV15
TGTGCCGGAGCGAGACAGGGGGGCTCCTACGAGCAGTACTTC | CAGARQGGSYEQYF | TRBJ2-7 | TRBD1 | NA | TRBV2
TGCGCCAGCAGCCGTATACAGGTTGGAGGGCAGTACTTC | CASSRIQVGGQYF | TRBJ2-7 | NA | NA | TRBV4-1
TGCGCCAGCAGGTCCGGGAGGGACACTGAAGCTTTCTTT | CASRSGRDTEAFF | TRBJ1-1 | NA | NA | TRBV5-1
TGCAGTGCTAATCCCATCCAGGGTCAAGGGAACTACGAGCAGTACTTC | CSANPIQGQGNYEQYF | TRBJ2-7 | NA | many | TRBV20-1
TGTGCCAGCAGCTCCCGGGACGGTTCCTACAATGAGCAGTTCTTC | CASSSRDGSYNEQFF | TRBJ2-1 | NA | few | TRBV7-9
TGCGCCTCTAGGGCAGGGGAGCTCTCCTACGAGCAGTACTTC | CASRAGELSYEQYF | TRBJ2-7 | NA | few | TRBV5-1
TGTGCCAGCAGCTACGCTACAGGGAAGTGGGAGACCCAGTACTTC | CASSYATGKWETQYF | TRBJ2-5 | NA | NA | TRBV6-2/TRBV6-3
TGCGCCAGCTCCCGGGACAAGGTTAAGCAGTACTTC | CASSRDKVKQYF | TRBJ2-7 | NA | many | TRBV5-1
TGTGCCAGCACCGGGTGGGACCCGAACACTGAAGCTTTCTTT | CASTGWDPNTEAFF | TRBJ1-1 | NA | NA | TRBV6-5
TGTGCCACCAGCAGAGATGACGAGCAGTACTTC | CATSRDDEQYF | TRBJ2-7 | NA | many | TRBV15
TGCGCCAGCAGTCCCTGGACAGATACGCAGTATTTT | CASSPWTDTQYF | TRBJ2-3 | NA | once | TRBV5-1
TGTGCCAGCAGCCCTGGGCTAGCGGGAGCGCTTGAGCAGTTCTTC | CASSPGLAGALEQFF | TRBJ2-1 | TRBD2 | NA | TRBV3-1
TGTGCCAGCAGCCCTGAGACAGGATTGAGTACAGATACGCAGTATTTT | CASSPETGLSTDTQYF | TRBJ2-3 | NA | NA | TRBV7-8
TGCGCCAGCAGCTTGGCTGGGGCCAACGTCCTGCCTTTC | CASSLAGANVLPF | TRBJ2-6 | NA | NA | TRBV5-1
TGTGCCAGCAGTGAAGCGCTAGCGACTAGTTGGAGCTCCTACAATGAGCAGTTCTTC | CASSEALATSWSSYNEQFF | TRBJ2-1 | NA | few | TRBV2
TGTGCCAGCAGCTCAAAAAAAGGGGGGAATGAAAAATTGTTTTTT | CASSSKKGGNEKLFF | TRBJ1-4 | NA | NA | TRBV21-1
TGTGCCAGCAGCTTAGGGAGGCGACTCTACAATGAGCAGTTCTTC | CASSLGRRLYNEQFF | TRBJ2-1 | NA | NA | TRBV7-9
TGCAGCGTTACACAGGGTTCTAATTCACCCCTCCACTTT | CSVTQGSNSPLHF | TRBJ1-6 | NA | NA | TRBV29-1
TGTGCCAGCAGTTCCCTATACTCCGCCCTAATCACCGGGGAGCTGTTTTTT | CASSSLYSALITGELFF | TRBJ2-2 | NA | once | TRBV27
TGCAGTGCTCCCCCCTCCGGGGCATCAGATACGCAGTATTTT | CSAPPSGASDTQYF | TRBJ2-3 | NA | NA | TRBV20-1
TGCAGCGTTTTGGTGGGGGAGCAGTTCTTC | CSVLVGEQFF | TRBJ2-1 | NA | NA | TRBV29-1
TGCAGCGTTGTGGACGGGGACCAAGAGACCCAGTACTTC | CSVVDGDQETQYF | TRBJ2-5 | NA | NA | TRBV29-1
TGCAGCCTCCCGGTTGGACGGGGCGACACCGGGGAGCTGTTTTTT | CSLPVGRGDTGELFF | TRBJ2-2 | NA | NA | TRBV29-1
TGTGCCAGCAGTCTAAGCGGGCAGGGTAGGTCCTACGAGCAGTACTTC | CASSLSGQGRSYEQYF | TRBJ2-7 | NA | few | TRBV12-3/TRBV12-4
TGTGCCAGCAGTCCAACCGGGATCCCCGTGGCCCAGTACTTC | CASSPTGIPVAQYF | TRBJ2-7 | NA | NA | TRBV6-1
TGTGCCAGCAGCAGACGACTAGCGGGAGTTAGGTCCTACAATGAGCAGTTCTTC | CASSRRLAGVRSYNEQFF | TRBJ2-1 | TRBD2 | many | TRBV7-2
TGTGCCAGCAGCCAAGTGTCGGAGCCCTCCTACAATGAGCAGTTCTTC | CASSQVSEPSYNEQFF | TRBJ2-1 | NA | NA | TRBV4-2
TGTGCCAGCAGCTTAGCGCCGGCGGGAGAGGGAACTGGGGCCAACGTCCTGACTTTC | CASSLAPAGEGTGANVLTF | TRBJ2-6 | TRBD2 | NA | TRBV7-2
TGCGCCAGCAGCTCAGCGGGAAACGGACAAGAGACCCAGTACTTC | CASSSAGNGQETQYF | TRBJ2-5 | TRBD2 | few | TRBV5-1
TGTGCCAGCAGCCAAGGGGCAGACGGAGGGTATGAAAAACTGTTTTTT | CASSQGADGGYEKLFF | TRBJ1-4 | NA | NA | TRBV4-2
TGCAGTGCTGGGGGATTAGGACACGGAAGGAAGGGCGAGCAGTACTTC | CSAGGLGHGRKGEQYF | TRBJ2-7 | NA | NA | TRBV20-1
TGCAGCGTTGAAAAAAGGGAGGGCCCGTTCTATGGCTACACCTTC | CSVEKREGPFYGYTF | TRBJ1-2 | NA | NA | TRBV29-1
TGTGCCAGCAGCTCACCACTAGCGGGAGGGCCGAAGACCCAGTACTTC | CASSSPLAGGPKTQYF | TRBJ2-5 | TRBD2 | few | TRBV7-2
TGCAGCTCAAGACAGGGGAACACCGGGGAGCTGTTTTTT | CSSRQGNTGELFF | TRBJ2-2 | TRBD1 | few | TRBV29-1
TGTGCCAGCAGCTTAACGGCAGGGACTGAAGCTTTCTTT | CASSLTAGTEAFF | TRBJ1-1 | NA | NA | TRBV7-3
TGTGCCAGCAGTTACTGGCCTAGCGGGTCCAACGAGCAGTACTTC | CASSYWPSGSNEQYF | TRBJ2-7 | TRBD2 | once | TRBV6-5
TGTGCCAGCAGCCCAGGGGTTCTAGCCAAAAACATTCAGTACTTC | CASSPGVLAKNIQYF | TRBJ2-4 | NA | few | TRBV7-9